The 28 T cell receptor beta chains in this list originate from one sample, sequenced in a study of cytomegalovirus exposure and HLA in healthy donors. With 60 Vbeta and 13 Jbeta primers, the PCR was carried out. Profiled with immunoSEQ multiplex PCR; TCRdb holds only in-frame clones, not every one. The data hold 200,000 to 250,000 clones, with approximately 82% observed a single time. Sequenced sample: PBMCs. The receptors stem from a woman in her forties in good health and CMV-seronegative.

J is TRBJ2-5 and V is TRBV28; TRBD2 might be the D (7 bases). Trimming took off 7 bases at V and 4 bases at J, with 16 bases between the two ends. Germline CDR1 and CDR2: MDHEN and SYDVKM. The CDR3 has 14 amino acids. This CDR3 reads CASTGGGLRETQYF. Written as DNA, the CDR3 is TGTGCCAGCACGGGCGGGGGCCTTAGAGAGACCCAGTACTTC.

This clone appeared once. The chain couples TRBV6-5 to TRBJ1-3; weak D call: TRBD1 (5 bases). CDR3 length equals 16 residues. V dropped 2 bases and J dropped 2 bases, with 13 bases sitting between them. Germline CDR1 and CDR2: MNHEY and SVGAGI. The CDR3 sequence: CASSYAPGLPGNTIYF. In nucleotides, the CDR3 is TGTGCCAGCAGTTACGCCCCGGGACTCCCTGGAAACACCATATATTTT.

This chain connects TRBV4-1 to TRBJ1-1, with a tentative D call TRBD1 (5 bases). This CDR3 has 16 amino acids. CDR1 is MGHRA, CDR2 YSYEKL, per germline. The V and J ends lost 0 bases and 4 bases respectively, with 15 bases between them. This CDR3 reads CASSQDRGDVGTEAFF. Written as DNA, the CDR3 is TGCGCCAGCAGCCAAGATCGGGGGGATGTCGGCACTGAAGCTTTCTTT.

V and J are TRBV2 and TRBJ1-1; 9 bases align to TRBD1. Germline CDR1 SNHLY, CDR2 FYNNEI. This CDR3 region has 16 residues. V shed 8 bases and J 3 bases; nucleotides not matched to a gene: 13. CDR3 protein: CASGPSWGQGDTEAFF. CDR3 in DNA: TGTGCCAGCGGCCCTTCGTGGGGACAGGGAGACACTGAAGCTTTCTTT. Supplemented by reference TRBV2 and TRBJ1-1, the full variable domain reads EPEVTQTPSHQVTQMGQEVILRCVPISNHLYFYWYRQILGQKVEFLVSFYNNEISEKSEIFDDQFSVERPDGSNFTLKIRSTKLEDSAMYFCASGPSWGQGDTEAFFGQGTRLTVV.

CDR3 sequence reads: CASSLTSRINTGELFF. The CDR3 bases are TGTGCCAGCAGCTTGACTAGTCGTATAAACACCGGGGAGCTGTTTTTT. V gene TRBV5-4 combines with J gene TRBJ2-2, with a tentative D call TRBD2 (5 bases). The CDR3 is made up of 16 amino acids. V was trimmed by 1 base and J by 2 bases, leaving 12 bases between them. Germline-derived CDR1 and CDR2 are SGHNT and YYREEE (reference sequence).

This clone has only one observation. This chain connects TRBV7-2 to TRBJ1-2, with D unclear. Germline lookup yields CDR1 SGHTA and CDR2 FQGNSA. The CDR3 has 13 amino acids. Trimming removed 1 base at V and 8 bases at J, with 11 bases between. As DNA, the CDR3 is TGTGCCAGCAGCTTAGGCAGGAATGTCGGCTACACCTTC. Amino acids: CASSLGRNVGYTF.

The CDR3 nucleotides are TGTGCCAGCAGCTTAGTGGGCCAGGGCACAGATACGCAGTATTTT. Amino acid sequence: CASSLVGQGTDTQYF. The chain recombines TRBV11-3 with TRBJ2-3; D remains ambiguous. Germline V gene lookup returns CDR1 SGHNT and CDR2 YENEEA. The CDR3 consists of 15 residues. The germline V and J ends were trimmed by 1 base and 1 base, with 9 bases remaining between them.

The chain's CDR3 is CASSRGPAGSTDTQYF. As DNA, the CDR3 is TGTGCCAGCAGCCGGGGGCCAGCGGGGAGCACAGATACGCAGTATTTT. The chain employs TRBV9 and TRBJ2-3; D is possibly TRBD2 (7 bases). This CDR3 is built from 16 residues. Germline V gives CDR1 SGDLS, CDR2 YYNGEE. Between the trimmed V and J ends, which lost 4 bases and 0 bases, there was a span of 15 bases.

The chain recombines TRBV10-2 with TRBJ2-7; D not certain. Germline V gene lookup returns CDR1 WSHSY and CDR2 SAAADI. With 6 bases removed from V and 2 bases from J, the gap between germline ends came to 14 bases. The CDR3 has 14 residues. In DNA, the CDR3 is TGCGCCAGCAGGCTCCACAGTTACGCCTACGAGCAGTACTTC. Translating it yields CASRLHSYAYEQYF.

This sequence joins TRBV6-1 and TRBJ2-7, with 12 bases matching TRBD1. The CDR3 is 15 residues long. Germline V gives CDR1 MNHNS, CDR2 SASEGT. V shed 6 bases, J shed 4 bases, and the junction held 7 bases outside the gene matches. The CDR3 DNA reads TGTGCCAGCAGCACGGGACAGGGGGCCGATTACGAGCAGTACTTC. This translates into CASSTGQGADYEQYF.

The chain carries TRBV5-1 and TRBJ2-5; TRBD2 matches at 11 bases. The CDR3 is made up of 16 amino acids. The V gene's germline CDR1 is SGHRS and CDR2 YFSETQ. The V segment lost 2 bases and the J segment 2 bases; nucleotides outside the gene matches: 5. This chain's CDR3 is CASSFSGGALQETQYF. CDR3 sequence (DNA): TGCGCCAGCAGCTTTAGCGGGGGGGCCTTACAAGAGACCCAGTACTTC.

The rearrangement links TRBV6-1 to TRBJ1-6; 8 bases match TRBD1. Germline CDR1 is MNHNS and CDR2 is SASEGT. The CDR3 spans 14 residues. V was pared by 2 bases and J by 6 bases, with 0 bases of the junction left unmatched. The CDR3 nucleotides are TGTGCCAGCAGTGAACAGGGGGCTAATTCACCCCTCCACTTT. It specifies CASSEQGANSPLHF.

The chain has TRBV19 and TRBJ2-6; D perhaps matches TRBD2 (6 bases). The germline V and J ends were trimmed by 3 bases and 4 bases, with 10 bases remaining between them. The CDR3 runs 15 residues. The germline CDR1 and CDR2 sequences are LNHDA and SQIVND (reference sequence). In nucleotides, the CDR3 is TGTGCCAGTAGTATCGGGGGATCCGGGGCCAACGTCCTGACTTTC. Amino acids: CASSIGGSGANVLTF.

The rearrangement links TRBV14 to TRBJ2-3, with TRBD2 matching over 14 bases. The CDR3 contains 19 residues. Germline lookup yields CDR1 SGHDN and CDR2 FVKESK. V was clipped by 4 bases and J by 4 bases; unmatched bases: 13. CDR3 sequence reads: CASSPLAAGTSGGADTQYF. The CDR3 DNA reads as TGTGCCAGCAGCCCTCTGGCCGCCGGGACTAGCGGGGGTGCAGATACGCAGTATTTT.

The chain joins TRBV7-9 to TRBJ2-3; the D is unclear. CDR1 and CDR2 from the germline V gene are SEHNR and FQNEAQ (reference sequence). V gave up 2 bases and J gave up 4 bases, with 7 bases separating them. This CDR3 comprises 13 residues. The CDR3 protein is CASSLSGPDTQYF. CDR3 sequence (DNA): TGTGCCAGCAGCTTAAGTGGGCCAGATACGCAGTATTTT. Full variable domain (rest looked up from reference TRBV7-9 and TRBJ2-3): DTGVSQNPRHKITKRGQNVTFRCDPISEHNRLYWYRQTLGQGPEFLTYFQNEAQLEKSRLLSDRFSAERPKGSFSTLEIQRTEQGDSAMYLCASSLSGPDTQYFGPGTRLTVL.

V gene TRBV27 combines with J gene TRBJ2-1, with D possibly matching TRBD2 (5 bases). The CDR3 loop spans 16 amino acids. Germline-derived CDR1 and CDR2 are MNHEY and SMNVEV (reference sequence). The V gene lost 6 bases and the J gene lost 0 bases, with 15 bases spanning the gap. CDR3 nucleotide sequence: TGTGCCAGCAGATATACTAGGTCGCACTCCTACAATGAGCAGTTCTTC. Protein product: CASRYTRSHSYNEQFF.

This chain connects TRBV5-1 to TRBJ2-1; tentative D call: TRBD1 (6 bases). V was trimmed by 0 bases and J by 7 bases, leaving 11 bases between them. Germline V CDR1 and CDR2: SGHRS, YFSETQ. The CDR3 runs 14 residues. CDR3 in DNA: TGCGCCAGCAGCTTGGGAGGGACAACGAATGAGCAGTTCTTC. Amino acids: CASSLGGTTNEQFF.

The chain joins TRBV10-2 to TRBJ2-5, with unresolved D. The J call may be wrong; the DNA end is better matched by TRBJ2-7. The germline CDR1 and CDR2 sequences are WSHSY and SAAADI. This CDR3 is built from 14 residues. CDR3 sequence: CASRLHSYAYEQYF. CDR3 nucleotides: TGCGCCAGCAGGCTCCACAGTTACGCCTACGAGCAGTACTTC.

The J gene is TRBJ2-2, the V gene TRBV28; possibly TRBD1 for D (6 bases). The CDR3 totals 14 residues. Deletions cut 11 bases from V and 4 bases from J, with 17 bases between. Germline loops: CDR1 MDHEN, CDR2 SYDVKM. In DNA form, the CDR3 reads TGTGCCGACGCAGGGGACATCTTCACCGGGGAGCTGTTTTTT. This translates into CADAGDIFTGELFF.

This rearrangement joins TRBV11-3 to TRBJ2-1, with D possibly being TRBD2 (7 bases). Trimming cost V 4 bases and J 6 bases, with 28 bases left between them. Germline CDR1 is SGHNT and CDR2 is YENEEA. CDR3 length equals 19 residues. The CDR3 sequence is CASSSTPGTTGRGGNEQFF. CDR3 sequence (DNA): TGTGCCAGCAGCTCGACCCCTGGGACTACTGGGCGAGGGGGCAATGAGCAGTTCTTC.

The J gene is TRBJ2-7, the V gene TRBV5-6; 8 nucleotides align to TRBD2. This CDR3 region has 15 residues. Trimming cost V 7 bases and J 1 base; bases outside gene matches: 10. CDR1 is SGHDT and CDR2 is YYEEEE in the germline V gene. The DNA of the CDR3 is TGTGCCAGCGTCCTACGCGGACTAGCTTCCTACGAGCAGTACTTC. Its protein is CASVLRGLASYEQYF.

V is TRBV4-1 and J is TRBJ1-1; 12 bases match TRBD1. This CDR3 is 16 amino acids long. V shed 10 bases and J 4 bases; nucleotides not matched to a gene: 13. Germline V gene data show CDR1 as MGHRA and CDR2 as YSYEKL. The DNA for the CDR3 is TGCGCCACCGAAGCCGGGACAGGGGGCGTTGCCACTGAAGCTTTCTTT. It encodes CATEAGTGGVATEAFF.

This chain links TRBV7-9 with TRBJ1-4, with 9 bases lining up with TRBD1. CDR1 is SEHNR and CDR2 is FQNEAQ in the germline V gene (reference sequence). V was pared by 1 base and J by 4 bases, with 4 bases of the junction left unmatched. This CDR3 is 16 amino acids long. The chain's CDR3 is CASSLGQGDGNEKLFF. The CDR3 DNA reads TGTGCCAGCAGCTTAGGACAGGGGGATGGTAATGAAAAACTGTTTTTT.

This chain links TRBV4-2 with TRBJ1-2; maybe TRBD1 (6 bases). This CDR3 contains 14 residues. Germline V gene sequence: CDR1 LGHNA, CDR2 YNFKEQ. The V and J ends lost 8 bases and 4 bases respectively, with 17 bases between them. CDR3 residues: CASGSDRTSYGYTF. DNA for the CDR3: TGTGCCAGCGGTTCAGACAGGACTTCCTATGGCTACACCTTC.

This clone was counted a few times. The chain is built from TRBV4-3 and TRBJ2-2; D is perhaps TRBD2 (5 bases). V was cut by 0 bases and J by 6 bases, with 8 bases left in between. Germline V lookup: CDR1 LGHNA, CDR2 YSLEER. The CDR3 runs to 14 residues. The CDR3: CASSQERVPGELFF. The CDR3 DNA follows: TGCGCCAGCAGCCAAGAGCGGGTTCCCGGGGAGCTGTTTTTT.

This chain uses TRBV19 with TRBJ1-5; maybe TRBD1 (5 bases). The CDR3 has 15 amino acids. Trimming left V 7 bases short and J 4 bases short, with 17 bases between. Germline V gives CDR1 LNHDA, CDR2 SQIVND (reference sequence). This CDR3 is CASIPQAGGNQPQHF. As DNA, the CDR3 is TGTGCCAGTATCCCCCAGGCCGGGGGGAATCAGCCCCAGCATTTT.

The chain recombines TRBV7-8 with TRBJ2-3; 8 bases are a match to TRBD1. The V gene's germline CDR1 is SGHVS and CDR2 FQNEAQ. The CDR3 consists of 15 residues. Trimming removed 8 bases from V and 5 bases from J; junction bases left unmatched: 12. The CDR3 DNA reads TGTGCCAGCCTCCTCGGCAGGGGGCAAGGAGATACGCAGTATTTT. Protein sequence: CASLLGRGQGDTQYF.

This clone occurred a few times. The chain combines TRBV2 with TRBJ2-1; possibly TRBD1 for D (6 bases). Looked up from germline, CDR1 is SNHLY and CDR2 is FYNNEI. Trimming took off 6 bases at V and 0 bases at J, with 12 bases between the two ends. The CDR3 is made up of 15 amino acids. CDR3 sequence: CASSALQGSYNEQFF. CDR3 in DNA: TGTGCCAGCAGCGCCCTACAGGGCTCCTACAATGAGCAGTTCTTC. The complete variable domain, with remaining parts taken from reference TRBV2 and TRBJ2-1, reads EPEVTQTPSHQVTQMGQEVILRCVPISNHLYFYWYRQILGQKVEFLVSFYNNEISEKSEIFDDQFSVERPDGSNFTLKIRSTKLEDSAMYFCASSALQGSYNEQFFGPGTRLTVL.